The 29 T cell receptor beta chains reported below all come from one sample, sequenced in a study of blood T cells in healthy people across ages. PCR was performed a second time for about 7 to 11 cycles using a sample-barcoded 5' primer and a J-beta primer mix. In TCRdb, the 5' RACE reads were re-called with MiXCR into one record per CDR3 protein. The data hold 630,000 or so distinct CDR3 sequences, with around 31% observed a single time. Sequencing input: blood. The receptor set was obtained from a woman older than 75 in good health.

In its sample, this clonotype was seen many times. The chain joins TRBV3-1 to TRBJ2-1, with D possibly TRBD2 on 5 matching bases. Germline CDR1 and CDR2: LGHDT and YNNKEL (reference sequence). The CDR3 is made up of 18 amino acids. Trimming removed 0 bases at V and 0 bases at J, with 15 bases between. The CDR3: CASSQDSWTVASYNEQFF. For the CDR3, the DNA is TGTGCCAGCAGCCAAGATAGCTGGACTGTAGCCTCCTACAATGAGCAGTTCTTC.

The chain joins TRBV7-2 to TRBJ2-5; D might be TRBD2 (7 bases). V was pared by 7 bases and J by 3 bases, with 15 bases between. The CDR3 is 14 amino acids. The V gene's germline CDR1 is SGHTA and CDR2 FQGNSA. CDR3 loop: CASTAGGLEETQYF. CDR3 DNA: TGTGCCAGCACGGCCGGGGGGCTAGAAGAGACCCAGTACTTC. The full variable domain, with the rest looked up from reference TRBV7-2 and TRBJ2-5, is GAGVSQSPSNKVTEKGKDVELRCDPISGHTALYWYRQSLGQGLEFLIYFQGNSAPDKSGLPSDRFSAERTGGSVSTLTIQRTQQEDSAVYLCASTAGGLEETQYFGPGTRLLVL.

This clonotype was recorded many times. The CDR3 coding sequence is TGTGCCAGCAGCCAAGATGGGCAAAGCTATGGCTACACCTTC. As protein: CASSQDGQSYGYTF. This chain connects TRBV4-2 to TRBJ1-2; D not resolved. The CDR3 is made up of 14 amino acids. Germline V gene lookup returns CDR1 LGHNA and CDR2 YNFKEQ. Trimming took off 0 bases at V and 4 bases at J, with 9 bases between the two ends.

This clonotype was recorded at least ten times. The rearrangement joins TRBV10-2 to TRBJ2-5; D tentatively fits TRBD1 or TRBD2 (6 bases each). The CDR3 contains 14 residues. V lost 2 bases to trimming and J lost 5 bases, with 12 bases between them. Germline V CDR1 and CDR2: WSHSY, SAAADI. DNA for the CDR3: TGCGCCAGCAGTGAGAGGGGGGCTCAGGAGACCCAGTACTTC. Translated: CASSERGAQETQYF.

This clonotype has a count of ten or more. The CDR3 DNA reads TGTGCCAGCACGTATAGACAGGGTTTATCCGAGCAGTACTTC. This sequence encodes CASTYRQGLSEQYF. The rearrangement links TRBV28 to TRBJ2-7; the match to TRBD1 covers 7 bases. This CDR3 spans 14 amino acids. The ends lost 7 bases at V and 6 bases at J; junction bases unmatched: 12. From germline, CDR1 is MDHEN and CDR2 SYDVKM.

Turning to this clonotype: A read error may produce the germline difference seen at one junction end. The V and J genes are TRBV28 and TRBJ2-5, with a possible D match to TRBD1 (6 bases). Germline values: CDR1 MDHEN, CDR2 SYDVKM. The CDR3 has 13 residues. The CDR3 spells CASSLGQKETLYF. CDR3 in DNA: TGTGCCAGCAGCCTCGGACAGAAAGAGACCCTGTACTTC.

The chain links TRBV6-6 to TRBJ2-7; D might be TRBD1 (5 bases). Near its end, the DNA agrees better with TRBJ2-5, so the J call may be wrong. CDR3 size: 10 residues. Germline CDR1 reads MNHNY; CDR2 reads SVGAGI (reference sequence). The DNA for the CDR3 is TGTGCCAACAGGAGAGAGACCCAGTACTTC. This codes for CANRRETQYF.

V is TRBV7-8 and J is TRBJ2-4; D tentatively fits TRBD1 or TRBD2 (6 bases each). The CDR3 length is 15 residues. The germline V gene encodes CDR1 SGHVS and CDR2 FQNEAQ. Trimming removed 5 bases at V and 9 bases at J, with 20 bases between. CDR3: CASSPGGTSGAIQYF. Written as DNA, the CDR3 is TGTGCCAGCAGCCCTGGAGGGACTTCGGGGGCCATTCAGTACTTC.

About this clonotype: One base away lies a much larger clone, so this may be a sequencing read error. The V call is TRBV18, the J call TRBJ2-5; no clear D. V was cut by 0 bases and J by 5 bases, with 7 bases left in between. The CDR3 totals 13 residues. Germline-derived CDR1 and CDR2 are KGHSH and LQKENI. The CDR3 DNA reads TGTGCCAGCTCACCACCGCTAGGGGAGACCCAGTACTTC. Encoded protein: CASSPPLGETQYF.

This clonotype was seen at least ten times. The chain combines TRBV7-3 with TRBJ2-1; 9 bases line up with TRBD2. CDR1 is SGHTA and CDR2 is FQGTGA in the germline V gene. V shed 5 bases, J shed 10 bases, and the junction held 6 bases outside the gene matches. The CDR3 runs to 13 residues. As DNA, the CDR3 is TGTGCCAGCAGCCAGGTGACTAGCGGCGAGCAGTTCTTC. Its translation: CASSQVTSGEQFF.

This clonotype was seen a few times. A much more abundant neighbour one base away suggests this may be a read error. V and J are TRBV2 and TRBJ2-1, with a tentative D call TRBD2 (7 bases). The end of the DNA fits TRBJ2-7 better, so the J call may be wrong. The CDR3 contains 16 residues. In germline, CDR1 is SNHLY, CDR2 FYNNEI. In nucleotides, the CDR3 is TGTGCCAGCAGTGAACAGGGAGGGGGGTCTTACAATGAGCAGTACTTC. It is translated as CASSEQGGGSYNEQYF.

The table lists this clonotype with many counts. V and J are TRBV20-1 and TRBJ1-1; D uncertain. This CDR3 has 14 residues. Germline V gives CDR1 DFQATT, CDR2 SNEGSKA (reference sequence). V was clipped by 1 base and J by 1 base, with 10 bases between them. The CDR3 is CSARAPGRNTEAFF. For the CDR3, the DNA is TGCAGTGCTAGAGCTCCGGGAAGGAACACTGAAGCTTTCTTT.

There are a few counts of this clonotype. The chain is built from TRBV27 and TRBJ1-1; D unclear. Germline CDR1 reads MNHEY; CDR2 reads SMNVEV (reference sequence). The CDR3 extends over 15 amino acids. Trimming cost V 0 bases and J 0 bases, with 8 bases left between them. CDR3: CASSLSMKLNTEAFF. CDR3 DNA: TGTGCCAGCAGTTTATCGATGAAACTGAACACTGAAGCTTTCTTT.

At least ten counts were recorded for this clonotype. A read error may explain this, as a much larger clone is one base away. The chain couples TRBV6-6 to TRBJ2-7; D might be TRBD1 (5 bases). Looked up from germline, CDR1 is MNHNY and CDR2 is SVGAGI (reference sequence). The ends were cut back, 6 bases at V and 5 bases at J, with 14 bases in the middle. This CDR3 region has 13 residues. The CDR3 sequence: CASRAPGADEQYF. CDR3 nucleotides: TGTGCCAGCAGGGCCCCTGGGGCCGACGAGCAGTACTTC.

The sample holds many counts of this clonotype. The chain is built from TRBV6-1 and TRBJ2-5; no reliable D call. Trimming took 0 bases from V and 5 from J, leaving 10 bases between them. Germline CDR1 and CDR2: MNHNS and SASEGT. The length of the CDR3 is 14 residues. DNA of the CDR3: TGTGCCAGCAGTGAAGCTTGGAGAGGCGAGACCCAGTACTTC. It codes for CASSEAWRGETQYF.

This clonotype has just one count. This sequence may be a read error, since a much larger clone differs from it by one base. DNA for the CDR3: TGTACCAGCAGCTGGACGAATGAAAAACTGTTTTTT. Its translation is CTSSWTNEKLFF. The J gene is TRBJ1-4, the V gene TRBV7-2; D not certain. The CDR3 sequence is 12 residues long. Trimming pared 4 bases from V and 5 bases from J, leaving 5 bases between. Germline CDR1 reads SGHTA; CDR2 reads FQGNSA.

This clonotype was found many times. CDR3 region: CSAGADIRGYTF. In DNA, the CDR3 is TGCAGCGCTGGGGCGGATATCCGGGGCTACACCTTC. The V gene is TRBV29-1, the J gene TRBJ1-2; TRBD1 is a possible D gene (5 bases). The CDR3 totals 12 residues. In germline, CDR1 is SQVTM, CDR2 ANQGSEA. The V end was cut by 7 bases, the J end by 8 bases, with 17 bases between.

This clonotype turned up a few times. The chain couples TRBV20-1 to TRBJ1-2; 12 nucleotides align to TRBD1. This CDR3 is 16 amino acids long. CDR1 is DFQATT, CDR2 SNEGSKA, per germline (reference sequence). Trimming removed 0 bases from V and 8 bases from J; junction bases left unmatched: 10. Written as DNA, the CDR3 is TGCAGTGCTAGAGATGCGACGGGACAGGGGGCAACAGGCTACACCTTC. Amino acid sequence: CSARDATGQGATGYTF.

About this clonotype itself: Since a much larger clone is just one base distant, this may be a read error. This chain uses TRBV6-2 or TRBV6-3 with TRBJ2-5; D remains unclear. Gene TRBJ2-1 matches the end of the DNA better, so the J call may be wrong. CDR3 length equals 13 residues. Germline CDR1 reads MNHEY; CDR2 reads SVGEGT. CDR3 in amino acids: CASSYGVQETQFF. In DNA form, the CDR3 reads TGTGCCAGCAGTTACGGGGTGCAAGAGACCCAGTTCTTC.

The gene calls are TRBV30 and TRBJ2-7; a weak D match, TRBD2 (6 bases). Germline CDR1 reads GTSNPN; CDR2 reads SVGIG (reference sequence). V shed 1 base and J shed 0 bases, with 7 bases lying between them. CDR3 length equals 13 residues. The CDR3 loop is CAWSGDFSYEQYF. In DNA form, the CDR3 reads TGTGCCTGGAGTGGGGACTTCTCCTACGAGCAGTACTTC.

There are a few counts of this clonotype. The rearrangement joins TRBV30 to TRBJ1-4; D not resolved. This CDR3 has 13 residues. Germline-derived CDR1 and CDR2 are GTSNPN and SVGIG (reference sequence). Trimming left V 8 bases short and J 10 bases short, with 20 bases between. The CDR3 DNA reads as TGTGCCCAATTACAGCGGCCCTATGGAAAACTGTTTTTT. Protein product: CAQLQRPYGKLFF. Filled out from reference TRBV30 and TRBJ1-4, the complete variable domain reads SQTIHQWPATLVQPVGSPLSLECTVEGTSNPNLYWYRQAAGRGLQLLFYSVGIGQISSEVPQNLSASRPQDRQFILSSKKLLLSDSGFYLCAQLQRPYGKLFFGSGTQLSVL.

The V gene is TRBV5-6, the J gene TRBJ2-7, with a weak D call TRBD1 (5 bases). The CDR3 extends over 13 amino acids. Trimming left V 3 bases short and J 7 bases short, with 14 bases between. The germline CDR1 and CDR2 sequences are SGHDT and YYEEEE. The CDR3 here is CASSSMGRFEQYF. CDR3 nucleotide sequence: TGTGCCAGCAGCTCAATGGGGCGCTTTGAGCAGTACTTC. The variable domain in full, with the rest retrieved from reference TRBV5-6 and TRBJ2-7, is DAGVTQSPTHLIKTRGQQVTLRCSPKSGHDTVSWYQQALGQGPQFIFQYYEEEERQRGNFPDRFSGHQFPNYSSELNVNALLLGDSALYLCASSSMGRFEQYFGPGTRLTVT.

Regarding this clonotype: This may stem from a read error, because a much larger clone lies one nucleotide away. The chain combines TRBV7-2 with TRBJ1-1, with unresolved D. This CDR3 spans 14 amino acids. CDR1 and CDR2 from the germline V gene are SGHTA and FQGNSA. V lost 2 bases, J lost 6 bases, and 13 bases lay in between. CDR3 amino acids: CASSLKTVVAEAFF. As DNA, the CDR3 is TGTGCCAGCAGCTTAAAGACGGTGGTGGCTGAAGCTTTCTTT.

This rearrangement joins TRBV20-1 to TRBJ1-5; D gene unclear. V lost 4 bases to trimming and J lost 0 bases, with 7 bases between them. Germline CDR1 is DFQATT and CDR2 is SNEGSKA (reference sequence). This CDR3 is 13 amino acids long. The CDR3 reads CSATGDSNQPQHF. Written as DNA, the CDR3 is TGCAGTGCTACCGGGGATAGCAATCAGCCCCAGCATTTT.

In this sample, this clonotype turned up many times. This sequence joins TRBV9 and TRBJ2-7, with a possible D match to TRBD1 (6 bases). V was pared by 0 bases and J by 7 bases, with 11 bases between. Per germline, CDR1 SGDLS and CDR2 YYNGEE. This CDR3 is 13 amino acids long. The CDR3 sequence is CASSVAQGTEQYF. CDR3 bases: TGTGCCAGCAGCGTAGCCCAGGGGACGGAGCAGTACTTC.

The chain uses TRBV6-1 and TRBJ2-3; tentatively, D is TRBD1 or TRBD2 (5 bases each). CDR1 is MNHNS and CDR2 is SASEGT in the germline V gene. V was pared by 0 bases and J by 2 bases, with 18 bases between. This CDR3 comprises 18 residues. CDR3 DNA: TGTGCCAGCAGTGAAGCGCCGGGGCGGGCCGTGTACACAGATACGCAGTATTTT. It codes for CASSEAPGRAVYTDTQYF.

This clonotype showed up just a few times. The rearrangement uses TRBV6-1 and TRBJ2-2, with 13 bases that match TRBD2. V was clipped by 5 bases and J by 1 base; unmatched bases: 7. Germline V gene lookup returns CDR1 MNHNS and CDR2 SASEGT. The CDR3 is 18 residues long. The CDR3 sequence: CASSKRLAGGVNTGELFF. CDR3 bases: TGTGCCAGCAGTAAGAGACTAGCGGGGGGCGTGAACACCGGGGAGCTGTTTTTT.

As regards this clonotype: A read error may account for a junction end that differs from germline. V is TRBV4-3 and J is TRBJ2-6; D uncertain. Germline V gives CDR1 LGHNA, CDR2 YSLEER. CDR3 length: 16 residues. CDR3 in amino acids: CASGQDPDSGANVLTF. CDR3 nucleotide sequence: TGCGCCAGCGGCCAAGATCCGGACTCTGGGGCCAACGTCCTGACTTTC.

In this sample, this clonotype turned up a few times. The chain uses TRBV5-6 and TRBJ2-1, with TRBD2 matching 10 bases. CDR3 length equals 16 residues. The V and J ends lost 5 bases and 2 bases, in that order; junction bases with no gene match: 7. The germline V gene has CDR1 SGHDT and CDR2 YYEEEE. In DNA form, the CDR3 reads TGTGCCAGCAGTCCCAGCGGGGGGGCAACCTACAATGAGCAGTTCTTC. Its translation: CASSPSGGATYNEQFF.